What follows are 26 T cell receptor beta chains derived from one specimen sequenced in a study of T cell responses to AZD1222 COVID-19 vaccine. Sequenced by immunoSEQ multiplex PCR; TCRdb stores in-frame clones only, minus some. Among about 130,000 clones listed, about 87% were seen once. Sequencing used peripheral blood, obtained on day 0 of AZD1222 vaccination. The receptors originated from an adult in good health.

This chain links TRBV7-3 with TRBJ2-1, with 8 bases that match TRBD2. Losses at the gene ends were 3 bases for V and 8 bases for J; bases not matched to a gene: 6. The CDR3 totals 14 residues. Germline CDR1 and CDR2: SGHTA and FQGTGA. CDR3 nucleotides: TGTGCCAGCAGCTTGGCACGGGAGGGCTATGAGCAGTTCTTC. Amino acids: CASSLAREGYEQFF.

The chain couples TRBV3-1 (or the pseudogene TRBV3-2) to TRBJ2-5; 7 bases match TRBD1. V was clipped by 4 bases and J by 1 base; unmatched bases: 6. This CDR3 contains 15 residues. Germline V gene sequence: CDR1 LGHDT, CDR2 YNNKEL (reference sequence). CDR3: CASSPDRVSQETQYF. The CDR3 bases are TGTGCCAGCAGCCCTGACAGGGTGTCCCAAGAGACCCAGTACTTC.

The V and J genes are TRBV7-6 and TRBJ1-1, with 9 bases that match TRBD1. The CDR3 length is 14 residues. In germline, CDR1 is SGHVS, CDR2 FNYEAQ. V lost 4 bases and J lost 9; bases outside the gene matches: 9. The chain's CDR3 is CASSSTGTGTKAFF. In DNA, the CDR3 is TGTGCCAGCAGCTCCACCGGGACAGGGACCAAAGCTTTCTTT.

V gene TRBV10-3 combines with J gene TRBJ2-3; no clear D gene. The V end lost 6 bases, the J end lost 4 bases, and 11 bases lay between the germline ends. The CDR3 consists of 13 residues. The germline gives CDR1 ENHRY, CDR2 SYGVKD. CDR3 amino acids: CAISHPDADTQYF. CDR3 DNA sequence: TGTGCCATCAGCCACCCTGACGCAGATACGCAGTATTTT.

This clone was recorded once. This chain joins TRBV19 and TRBJ1-2; unclear D gene. Germline V lookup: CDR1 LNHDA, CDR2 SQIVND (reference sequence). V was shortened by 9 bases and J by 0 bases, with 14 bases between the two germline ends. The CDR3 sequence is 14 residues long. CDR3: CASTYRPANYGYTF. The CDR3 bases are TGTGCCAGCACATACCGGCCAGCTAACTATGGCTACACCTTC.

V is TRBV5-1 and J is TRBJ2-3; D is possibly TRBD1 (5 bases). The V end lost 0 bases, the J end lost 0 bases, and 5 bases lay between the germline ends. Looked up from germline, CDR1 is SGHRS and CDR2 is YFSETQ. The CDR3 spans 14 residues. CDR3 sequence (DNA): TGCGCCAGCAGCTTGGGACAGAGCACAGATACGCAGTATTTT. Translated: CASSLGQSTDTQYF.

The J gene is TRBJ1-1, the V gene TRBV3-1 (or the pseudogene TRBV3-2); D may be TRBD1 (5 bases). Germline V gives CDR1 LGHDT, CDR2 YNNKEL (reference sequence). The germline V and J ends were trimmed by 4 bases and 6 bases, with 15 bases remaining between them. The length of the CDR3 is 14 residues. The CDR3 DNA follows: TGTGCCAGCAGCCCGCAGGCGGGGGAGGCTGAAGCTTTCTTT. It codes for CASSPQAGEAEAFF.

The V and J genes are TRBV19 and TRBJ2-1; tentative D call: TRBD1 (6 bases). The V gene lost 5 bases and the J gene lost 3 bases, with 14 bases spanning the gap. This CDR3 comprises 15 residues. Germline V CDR1 and CDR2: LNHDA, SQIVND (reference sequence). CDR3 sequence reads: CASSSSGHLYNEQFF. For the CDR3, the DNA is TGTGCCAGTAGTTCCTCGGGACACCTCTACAATGAGCAGTTCTTC. Full variable domain (remainder filled in from reference TRBV19 and TRBJ2-1): DGGITQSPKYLFRKEGQNVTLSCEQNLNHDAMYWYRQDPGQGLRLIYYSQIVNDFQKGDIAEGYSVSREKKESFPLTVTSAQKNPTAFYLCASSSSGHLYNEQFFGPGTRLTVL.

This chain links TRBV27 with TRBJ2-7, with 12 bases fitting TRBD2. Unmatched junction bases numbered 5, after V lost 5 bases and J lost 0 bases. This CDR3 is 16 amino acids long. CDR1 MNHEY and CDR2 SMNVEV come from the germline V gene (reference sequence). CDR3 residues: CASSIETSGSSYEQYF. CDR3 bases: TGTGCCAGCAGTATTGAGACTAGCGGGAGCTCCTACGAGCAGTACTTC.

The chain has TRBV27 and TRBJ2-1; TRBD2 is a possible D gene (6 bases). V was shortened by 2 bases and J by 7 bases, with 18 bases between the two germline ends. Germline CDR1 and CDR2: MNHEY and SMNVEV (reference sequence). This CDR3 contains 16 residues. The CDR3 sequence: CASSLIWGERVNEQFF. CDR3 coding DNA: TGTGCCAGCAGTTTAATTTGGGGGGAGCGAGTTAATGAGCAGTTCTTC.

Notes on this clone: A read error may produce the germline difference seen at one junction end. This chain connects TRBV7-7 to TRBJ2-3, with D possibly called TRBD1 or TRBD2 (5 bases each). This CDR3 has 14 residues. CDR1 and CDR2 (germline): SSHAT, FNYEAQ (reference sequence). The CDR3 sequence is CASSLGELGDTQYF. CDR3 DNA: TGTGCTAGCAGCTTAGGGGAACTAGGAGATACGCAGTATTTT.

This chain links TRBV15 with TRBJ1-3; D is perhaps TRBD1 (5 bases). With 0 bases removed from V and 1 base from J, the gap between germline ends came to 10 bases. CDR1 LNHNV and CDR2 YYDKDF come from the germline V gene (reference sequence). This CDR3 region has 16 residues. The CDR3 sequence is CATSREGRTSGNTIYF. The CDR3 DNA reads as TGTGCCACCAGCAGAGAGGGACGGACGTCTGGAAACACCATATATTTT.

The chain uses TRBV5-1 and TRBJ2-1, with 13 nucleotides matching TRBD2. Germline-derived CDR1 and CDR2 are SGHRS and YFSETQ. Germline trimming cut 4 bases from V and 7 bases from J; bases unmatched to any gene: 11. The CDR3 has 17 residues. The chain's CDR3 is CASSRIGTSGIQNEQFF. DNA of the CDR3: TGCGCCAGCAGCCGAATAGGGACTAGCGGGATTCAGAATGAGCAGTTCTTC.

The rearrangement uses TRBV24-1 and TRBJ1-5; possible D gene TRBD1, 6 bases. The CDR3 extends over 15 amino acids. CDR1 and CDR2 (germline): KGHDR, SFDVKD. V was clipped by 3 bases and J by 5 bases, with 13 bases between them. Written as DNA, the CDR3 is TGTGCCACCAGTGATCCACTACAGGGAGATCAGCCCCAGCATTTT. It yields the protein CATSDPLQGDQPQHF.

The V gene is TRBV10-1, the J gene TRBJ2-1; D unresolved. The V end lost 3 bases, the J end lost 3 bases, and 15 bases lay between the germline ends. The CDR3 has 16 residues. The germline gives CDR1 WNHNN, CDR2 SYGVQD (reference sequence). This CDR3 is CASSDSLIPLYNEQFF. The CDR3 coding sequence is TGCGCCAGCAGTGATTCCCTAATCCCACTCTACAATGAGCAGTTCTTC.

The chain carries TRBV7-2 and TRBJ1-1; TRBD1 matches at 10 bases. The CDR3 totals 14 residues. CDR1 and CDR2 (germline): SGHTA, FQGNSA. J lost 5 bases, V lost 4 bases, and 4 bases had no gene match. CDR3 nucleotides: TGTGCCAGCAGCTCGACAGGGGGCGAGACTGAAGCTTTCTTT. The encoded protein is CASSSTGGETEAFF. Complete variable domain (other parts from reference TRBV7-2 and TRBJ1-1): GAGVSQSPSNKVTEKGKDVELRCDPISGHTALYWYRQSLGQGLEFLIYFQGNSAPDKSGLPSDRFSAERTGGSVSTLTIQRTQQEDSAVYLCASSSTGGETEAFFGQGTRLTVV.

The rearrangement links TRBV7-8 to TRBJ1-3; D not certain. The CDR3 spans 15 residues. Germline assignment: CDR1 SGHVS and CDR2 FQNEAQ. V was pared by 5 bases and J by 0 bases, with 11 bases between. This chain's CDR3 is CASSADRNSGNTIYF. The DNA of the CDR3 is TGTGCCAGCAGCGCCGACCGAAACTCTGGAAACACCATATATTTT.

This chain links TRBV27 with TRBJ2-1; 9 bases are a match to TRBD1. Germline loops: CDR1 MNHEY, CDR2 SMNVEV (reference sequence). The CDR3 consists of 13 residues. Trimming cost V 2 bases and J 15 bases; bases outside gene matches: 8. The CDR3 region is CASSLPGQGILFF. The DNA of the CDR3 is TGTGCCAGCAGTTTACCGGGACAGGGAATTCTGTTCTTC.

The chain joins TRBV6-2 or TRBV6-3 to TRBJ1-1; D is perhaps TRBD1 (5 bases). In germline, CDR1 is MNHEY, CDR2 SVGEGT. The ends were cut back, 6 bases at V and 1 base at J, with 12 bases in the middle. CDR3 length: 14 amino acids. CDR3 sequence: CASSRDGTNTEAFF. CDR3 DNA sequence: TGTGCCAGCAGCCGGGACGGGACGAACACTGAAGCTTTCTTT.

The gene calls are TRBV4-1 and TRBJ2-2; the D is unclear. The length of the CDR3 is 15 residues. Germline V gene sequence: CDR1 MGHRA, CDR2 YSYEKL. Trimming removed 4 bases from V and 3 bases from J, with 12 bases in between. CDR3 DNA sequence: TGCGCCAGCAGCCTCTTCTCGGCGTACACCGGGGAGCTGTTTTTT. It codes for CASSLFSAYTGELFF.

The chain joins TRBV19 to TRBJ1-5, with D possibly matching TRBD1 (5 bases). CDR3 length: 17 amino acids. V gave up 5 bases and J gave up 1 base, with 18 bases separating them. Germline CDR1 reads LNHDA; CDR2 reads SQIVND (reference sequence). CDR3 region: CASSVQGWVASNQPQHF. DNA of the CDR3: TGTGCCAGTAGTGTTCAGGGTTGGGTAGCGAGCAATCAGCCCCAGCATTTT.

The CDR3 DNA follows: TGTGCCAGCAGTCGGGACAGCGCCGGCTCACCCCTCCACTTT. It yields the protein CASSRDSAGSPLHF. The chain is built from TRBV11-2 and TRBJ1-6, with 7 nucleotides matching TRBD1. The CDR3 length is 14 residues. Germline CDR1 SGHAT, CDR2 FQNNGV. J was trimmed by 10 bases and V by 6 bases; bases with no gene match: 9.

The chain couples TRBV9 to TRBJ2-7; the D gene is possibly TRBD2 (5 bases). Germline CDR1 is SGDLS and CDR2 is YYNGEE. This CDR3 is built from 14 residues. Deletions cut 3 bases from V and 5 bases from J, with 15 bases between. CDR3 protein: CASSADGDGDEQYF. The CDR3 coding sequence is TGTGCCAGCAGCGCGGACGGGGATGGGGACGAGCAGTACTTC.

The rearrangement links TRBV10-2 to TRBJ1-2; TRBD1 might be the D (5 bases). The length of the CDR3 is 13 residues. The V gene's germline CDR1 is WSHSY and CDR2 SAAADI. The V end was cut by 3 bases, the J end by 8 bases, with 13 bases between. The CDR3 nucleotides are TGCGCCAGCAGTGACTCCCGAGGGGTGGGCTACACCTTC. The encoded protein is CASSDSRGVGYTF.

The chain carries TRBV19 and TRBJ2-7; 7 bases line up with TRBD1. The V and J ends lost 5 bases and 2 bases, in that order; junction bases with no gene match: 6. The CDR3 length is 14 residues. Germline values: CDR1 LNHDA, CDR2 SQIVND (reference sequence). The CDR3 region is CASSLHRGPYEQYF. The CDR3 bases are TGTGCCAGTAGTCTTCACAGGGGACCCTACGAGCAGTACTTC.

This chain uses TRBV28 with TRBJ1-2; D ambiguous. CDR3 size: 12 residues. V lost 7 bases and J 8 bases, leaving 14 bases between the germline ends. Germline V gives CDR1 MDHEN, CDR2 SYDVKM. The CDR3: CASKTSTVGYTF. DNA for the CDR3: TGTGCCAGCAAAACGTCGACGGTAGGCTACACCTTC.